Detailed here is one TCR beta chain. The table came from immunoSEQ multiplex PCR; TCRdb's copy has only in-frame clones and leaves some out. Here the sample spans about 300,000 clones, around 87% being singletons. The data were taken from a study of blood T cell repertoires in COVID-19. Study details: From the United States, Italy and Spain came samples of acute and convalescent COVID-19. PBMCs, B-cell-depleted T cells, or T cells were the source of the cDNA or gDNA that made up the material.

Looked up from germline, CDR1 is DFQATT and CDR2 is SNEGSKA (reference sequence). Trimming cost V 3 bases and J 7 bases; bases outside gene matches: 10. The CDR3 totals 14 residues. V and J are TRBV20-1 and TRBJ2-5; 8 bases map to TRBD2. Sequences were obtained from peripheral blood. The receptor comes from a man in his 70s with acute or convalescent COVID-19. For the CDR3, the DNA is TGCAGTGCTAGTTCGCGGTCAAGCGGGGGGACCCAGTACTTC. It is translated as CSASSRSSGGTQYF.